This TCR beta chain is drawn from a study of blood T cell repertoires in COVID-19. This CDR3 has 16 amino acids. V was pared by 7 bases and J by 2 bases, with 18 bases between. From germline, CDR1 is SGHRS and CDR2 YFSETQ. Original processing methods: By means of reference gene primer amplification, nucleated cell counts were estimated. TCRdb's table, derived via immunoSEQ multiplex PCR, lists solely in-frame clones and lacks some. That table is the source of V, J and clone size, and D and trimming were worked out from the DNA. The sample lists about 42,000 clones; around 91% were seen once. This rearrangement joins TRBV5-1 to TRBJ1-4, with unresolved D. The TCR was taken from a man aged 45-65 years with active COVID-19. Input material: peripheral blood. Here the CDR3 DNA reads TGCGCCAGCCGCCCCCAACGAGGGCAGACTAATGAAAAACTGTTTTTT. It yields the protein CASRPQRGQTNEKLFF.